Sequencing of this T cell receptor (beta chain) was carried out in a study of T cell responses to AZD1222 COVID-19 vaccine. The germline CDR1 and CDR2 sequences are KGHSY and FQNENV. The trim removed 4 bases at V and 0 bases at J, leaving 10 bases unmatched. The CDR3 is 18 residues long. The table came from immunoSEQ multiplex PCR; TCRdb's copy has only in-frame clones and leaves some out. The sample yields 90,000 to 120,000 clones, over 85% seen once. The rearrangement uses TRBV16 and TRBJ1-5; TRBD1 agrees at 9 bases. The sequences come from peripheral blood, collected on day 0 of AZD1222 vaccination. This receptor was identified in an adult in good health. The DNA for the CDR3 is TGTGCCAGCAGCCGGAGGGACAGGGTCGACTTTAGCAATCAGCCCCAGCATTTT. This gives the protein CASSRRDRVDFSNQPQHF.